The entry below gives a single TCR beta chain sequence along with its context. Antigen: not known. The CDR3 is 15 residues long. The V gene lost 1 base and the J gene lost 0 bases, with 7 bases spanning the gap. Germline V CDR1 and CDR2: SGHVS, FNYEAQ. Produced via immunoSEQ multiplex PCR; TCRdb's table is partial and in-frame only. The data contain about 51,000 clones, 88% of them singletons. These data originate in a study of OX40 agonist ivuxolimab in advanced cancers. Study results and caveats: Specificity for antigen went undetermined in the expanded peripheral T cells.

Specimen: CD4+ or CD8+ T cells sorted from blood, collected in a trial of the OX40 agonist ivuxolimab. The chain couples TRBV7-6 to TRBJ1-5; D is uncertain. The sequence derives from an adult with an advanced solid tumor such as melanoma, head and neck, liver or kidney cancer. The DNA for the CDR3 is TGTGCCAGCAGCTTAGGGGGATATAGCAATCAGCCCCAGCATTTT. It translates to CASSLGGYSNQPQHF.